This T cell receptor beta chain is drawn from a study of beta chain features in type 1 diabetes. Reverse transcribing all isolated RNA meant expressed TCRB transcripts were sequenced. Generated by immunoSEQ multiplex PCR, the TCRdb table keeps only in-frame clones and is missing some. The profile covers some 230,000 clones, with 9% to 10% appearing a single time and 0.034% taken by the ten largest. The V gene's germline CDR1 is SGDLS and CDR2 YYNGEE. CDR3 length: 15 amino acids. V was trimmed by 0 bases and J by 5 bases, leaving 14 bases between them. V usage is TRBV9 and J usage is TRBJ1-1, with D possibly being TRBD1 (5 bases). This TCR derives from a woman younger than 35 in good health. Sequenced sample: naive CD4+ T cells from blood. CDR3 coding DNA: TGTGCCAGCAGCGTAGGTGGTCGGGGGAGTACTGAAGCTTTCTTT. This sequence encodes CASSVGGRGSTEAFF.